The clone carrying this TCR beta chain has more than one count but fewer than ten. This entry belongs to a study of radiotherapy plus CTLA-4 blockade in lung cancer. V was pared by 4 bases and J by 0 bases, with 13 bases between. The CDR3 spans 15 residues. Germline V gene lookup returns CDR1 SGHDT and CDR2 YYEEEE. The table came from immunoSEQ multiplex PCR; TCRdb's copy has only in-frame clones and leaves some out. In the table there are about 60,000 clones, approximately 65% of which are singletons. Here the sequenced sample was peripheral blood, taken from a patient treated with radiotherapy plus ipilimumab. The sequence was obtained from a human donor with non-small cell lung cancer whose response to radiotherapy plus ipilimumab could not be evaluated. The V gene is TRBV5-6, the J gene TRBJ2-5, with a possible D match to TRBD1 (6 bases). The CDR3, as DNA: TGTGCCAGCAGCCCGTCGACAGGATACCAAGAGACCCAGTACTTC. This encodes CASSPSTGYQETQYF.